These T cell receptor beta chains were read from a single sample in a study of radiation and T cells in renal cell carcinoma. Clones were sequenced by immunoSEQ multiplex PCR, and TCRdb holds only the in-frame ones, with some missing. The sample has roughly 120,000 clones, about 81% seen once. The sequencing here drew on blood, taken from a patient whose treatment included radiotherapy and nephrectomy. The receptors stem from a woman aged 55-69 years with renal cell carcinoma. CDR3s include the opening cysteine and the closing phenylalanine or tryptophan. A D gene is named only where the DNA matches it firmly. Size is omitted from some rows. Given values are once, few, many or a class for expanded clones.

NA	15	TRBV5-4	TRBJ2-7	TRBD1	CASSLGQGPSYEQYF	TGTGCCAGCAGCTTGGGACAGGGACCCTCCTACGAGCAGTACTTC
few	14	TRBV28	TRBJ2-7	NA	CASSPPGLLYEQYF	TGTGCCAGCAGTCCTCCGGGACTTCTTTACGAGCAGTACTTC
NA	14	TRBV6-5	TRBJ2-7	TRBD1	CASTPPGGAYEQYF	TGTGCCAGCACCCCCCCAGGGGGAGCTTACGAGCAGTACTTC
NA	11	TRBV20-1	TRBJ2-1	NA	CSARTVNEQFF	TGCAGTGCCAGGACGGTAAATGAGCAGTTCTTC
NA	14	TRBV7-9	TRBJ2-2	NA	CASSLNQNTGELFF	TGTGCCAGCAGCTTAAATCAGAACACCGGGGAGCTGTTTTTT
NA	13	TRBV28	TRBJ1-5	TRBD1	CAIDRGLGQPQHF	TGTGCCATAGACAGGGGGCTAGGTCAGCCCCAGCATTTT
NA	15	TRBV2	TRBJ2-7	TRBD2	CASSGTSVAPGEQYF	TGTGCCAGCAGTGGGACTAGCGTTGCTCCTGGCGAGCAGTACTTC
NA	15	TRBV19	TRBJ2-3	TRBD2	CASRTSGRRADTQYF	TGTGCCAGTAGGACTAGCGGGAGGCGTGCGGATACGCAGTATTTT
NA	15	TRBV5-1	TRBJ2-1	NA	CASSFPREVHDEQFF	TGCGCCAGCAGCTTTCCCAGGGAGGTTCACGATGAGCAGTTCTTC
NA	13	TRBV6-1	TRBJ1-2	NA	CASSEEAGLGYTF	TGTGCCAGCAGTGAAGAGGCAGGGCTCGGCTACACCTTC
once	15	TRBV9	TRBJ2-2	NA	CASSLSAGTTGELFF	TGTGCCAGCAGCCTCTCGGCGGGGACCACCGGGGAGCTGTTTTTT
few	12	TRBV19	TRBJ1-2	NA	CASSTGPYGYTF	TGTGCCAGTAGTACAGGTCCCTATGGCTACACCTTC
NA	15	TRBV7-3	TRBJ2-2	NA	CASSAFGLPLGELFF	TGTGCCAGCAGCGCGTTCGGACTGCCCTTGGGGGAGCTGTTTTTT
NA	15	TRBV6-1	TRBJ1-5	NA	CATTSSVGGDQPQHF	TGTGCCACCACCTCTTCGGTGGGGGGCGATCAGCCCCAGCATTTT
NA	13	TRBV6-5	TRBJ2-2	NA	CASSTDRTGELFF	TGTGCCAGCAGCACGGACAGAACCGGGGAGCTGTTTTTT
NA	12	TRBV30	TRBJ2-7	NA	CAWNTGFYEQYF	TGTGCCTGGAATACGGGATTCTACGAGCAGTACTTC
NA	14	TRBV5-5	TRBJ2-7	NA	CASSFEWGTYEQYF	TGTGCCAGCAGCTTCGAGTGGGGCACCTACGAGCAGTACTTC
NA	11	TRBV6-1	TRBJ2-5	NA	CASSYLETQYF	TGTGCCAGCAGTTACCTTGAGACCCAGTACTTC
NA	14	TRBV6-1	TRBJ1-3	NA	CAGGGREAGNTIYF	TGTGCCGGGGGGGGAAGAGAAGCTGGAAACACCATATATTTT
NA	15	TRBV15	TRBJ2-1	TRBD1	CATSLGTGVINEQFF	TGTGCCACCAGCCTCGGGACAGGGGTGATCAATGAGCAGTTCTTC
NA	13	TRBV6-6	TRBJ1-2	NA	CASSYDMAYGYTF	TGTGCCAGCAGTTACGACATGGCCTATGGCTACACCTTC
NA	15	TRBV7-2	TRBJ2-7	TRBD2	CASSLGGEGFYEQYF	TGTGCCAGCAGCTTAGGCGGGGAGGGGTTCTACGAGCAGTACTTC
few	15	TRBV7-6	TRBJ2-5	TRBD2	CASSPVAGGLETQYF	TGTGCCAGCAGCCCAGTAGCGGGGGGGCTGGAGACCCAGTACTTC
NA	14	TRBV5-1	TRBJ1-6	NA	CASTPDSYNSPLHF	TGCGCCAGCACCCCGGACAGTTATAATTCACCCCTCCACTTT
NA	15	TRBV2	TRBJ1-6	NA	CASSPGTGYNSPLHF	TGTGCCAGCAGTCCCGGGACGGGGTATAATTCACCCCTCCACTTT
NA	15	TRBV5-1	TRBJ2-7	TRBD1	CASSLWSDRGYEQYF	TGCGCCAGCAGCTTGTGGTCCGACAGGGGCTACGAGCAGTACTTC
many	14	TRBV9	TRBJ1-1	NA	CASSVAAMNTEAFF	TGTGCCAGCAGCGTAGCGGCTATGAACACTGAAGCTTTCTTT
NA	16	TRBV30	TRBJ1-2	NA	CAWKTLGGFDNYGYTF	TGTGCCTGGAAGACGTTAGGAGGGTTCGATAACTATGGCTACACCTTC
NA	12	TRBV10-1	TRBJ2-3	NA	CASSGRTDTQYF	TGCGCCAGCAGTGGCCGGACAGATACGCAGTATTTT
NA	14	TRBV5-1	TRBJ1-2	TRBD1	CASSLGDRGYGYTF	TGCGCCAGCAGCTTGGGGGACAGGGGCTATGGCTACACCTTC
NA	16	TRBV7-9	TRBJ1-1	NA	CASRAPAPTGKHEAFF	TGTGCCAGCAGAGCACCGGCCCCCACAGGGAAGCATGAAGCTTTCTTT
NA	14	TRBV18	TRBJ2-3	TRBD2	CASSGGARTDTQYF	TGTGCCAGCTCCGGGGGGGCCAGGACAGATACGCAGTATTTT
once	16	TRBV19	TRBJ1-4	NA	CASSMDPTATNEKLFF	TGTGCCAGTAGTATGGACCCGACGGCAACTAATGAAAAACTGTTTTTT
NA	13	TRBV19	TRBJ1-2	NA	CASSPALNYGYTF	TGTGCCAGTAGCCCTGCCCTTAACTATGGCTACACCTTC
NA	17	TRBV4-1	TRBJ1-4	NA	CASSQEFPGGTNEKLFF	TGCGCCAGCAGCCAAGAATTTCCTGGGGGAACTAATGAAAAACTGTTTTTT
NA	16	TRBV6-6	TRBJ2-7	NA	CASSRLGQTFPYEQYF	TGTGCCAGCAGCCGCCTTGGACAGACCTTTCCCTACGAGCAGTACTTC
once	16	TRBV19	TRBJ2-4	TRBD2	CASSISPSGAKNIQYF	TGTGCCAGTAGTATATCCCCTAGCGGAGCCAAAAACATTCAGTACTTC
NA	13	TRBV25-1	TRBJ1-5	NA	CASSQYSNQPQHF	TGTGCCAGTAGCCAGTATAGCAATCAGCCCCAGCATTTT
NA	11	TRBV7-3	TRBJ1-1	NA	CASSFMTEAFF	TGTGCCAGCAGCTTCATGACTGAAGCTTTCTTT
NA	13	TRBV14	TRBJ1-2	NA	CASSQEEHSGYTF	TGTGCCAGCAGCCAAGAGGAGCATAGCGGCTACACCTTC
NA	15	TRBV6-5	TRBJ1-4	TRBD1	CASSSDRGGSEKLFF	TGTGCCAGCAGTTCCGACAGGGGGGGGAGTGAAAAACTGTTTTTT
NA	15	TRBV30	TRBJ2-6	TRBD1	CALTGGVSGANVLTF	TGTGCCTTAACAGGGGGCGTATCTGGGGCCAACGTCCTGACTTTC
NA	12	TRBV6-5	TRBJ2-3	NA	CASRESTDTQYF	TGTGCCAGCCGGGAGAGCACAGATACGCAGTATTTT
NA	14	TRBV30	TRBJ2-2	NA	CAWVRQGNTGELFF	TGTGCCTGGGTTAGGCAGGGGAACACCGGGGAGCTGTTTTTT
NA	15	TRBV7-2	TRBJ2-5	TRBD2	CASSSYSGRRETQYF	TGTGCCAGCAGCAGCTATAGCGGGAGGAGGGAGACCCAGTACTTC
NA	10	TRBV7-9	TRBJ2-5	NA	CASRQETQYF	TGTGCCAGCAGACAAGAGACCCAGTACTTC
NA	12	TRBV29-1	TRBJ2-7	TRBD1	CSVAGGSYEQYF	TGCAGCGTCGCAGGGGGTTCCTACGAGCAGTACTTC
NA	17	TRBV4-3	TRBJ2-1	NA	CASSQERLGGSYNEQFF	TGCGCCAGCAGCCAAGAACGACTAGGAGGCTCCTACAATGAGCAGTTCTTC